This T cell receptor beta chain came from a study of immune characterization of retroperitoneal liposarcoma. MiXCR, run by TCRdb on the PCR reads, gives a single entry per CDR3 protein. The sample records fewer than 8,000 distinct CDR3 sequences, roughly two fifths being singletons. Germline loops: CDR1 MNHNS, CDR2 SASEGT. The CDR3 consists of 14 residues. The germline V and J ends were trimmed by 2 bases and 5 bases, with 10 bases remaining between them. The sequence came from a male donor with retroperitoneal liposarcoma. Material: tumor tissue. This chain uses TRBV6-1 with TRBJ2-1; TRBD1 or TRBD2 may be the D gene (5 bases each). CDR3 coding DNA: TGTGCCAGCAGTGAATACGGGACCAACAATGAGCAGTTCTTC. Its translation is CASSEYGTNNEQFF.